The 8 T cell receptor beta chains listed next were all sequenced from one sample in a study of T cell repertoires in cytomegalovirus infection (dated by TCRdb to the late 2010s). Sequenced using an Illumina HiSeq 1500. Using fastp trimming at Q25 and MiXCR clonotype assembly, TCRdb reanalyzed the public sequencing data and kept in-frame beta chains. Every CDR3 protein is listed once, alongside the most common genes and DNA of its rows. Here the sample has about 400,000 distinct CDR3 sequences; 15% to 20% occur a single time. The ten biggest clones cover 7.5% to 9% of the sample. The sample was PBMCs. The origin of the receptors is a human donor in good health (CMV status not recorded). Some clones in this sample may be carry-over from other donors' samples.

This clonotype was recorded many times. The gene calls are TRBV7-6 and TRBJ2-1; 13 bases agree with TRBD2. The CDR3 length is 15 residues. J lost 7 bases, V lost 5 bases, and 5 bases had no gene match. The V gene's germline CDR1 is SGHVS and CDR2 FNYEAQ. Written as DNA, the CDR3 is TGTGCCAGCAGCCCAGGACTAGCGGGAGTTAATGAGCAGTTCTTC. This translates into CASSPGLAGVNEQFF.

There are a few counts of this clonotype. The chain uses TRBV19 and TRBJ1-5; tentatively, D is TRBD1 (5 bases). V dropped 3 bases and J dropped 6 bases, with 15 bases sitting between them. In germline, CDR1 is LNHDA, CDR2 SQIVND (reference sequence). The CDR3 extends over 15 amino acids. The CDR3 reads CASSISGTDGQPQHF. The CDR3 DNA follows: TGTGCCAGTAGTATCTCCGGGACGGACGGTCAGCCCCAGCATTTT.

The chain links TRBV18 to TRBJ2-3; D gene uncertain. The CDR3 is made up of 13 amino acids. Germline assignment: CDR1 KGHSH and CDR2 LQKENI. Trimming left V 0 bases short and J 6 bases short, with 7 bases between. The CDR3 loop is CASSPPSFDTQYF. As DNA, the CDR3 is TGTGCCAGCTCACCACCCAGCTTTGATACGCAGTATTTT.

This clonotype was seen repeatedly, ten times or more. This chain joins TRBV7-2 and TRBJ1-1; D is undetermined. Trimming removed 5 bases from V and 0 bases from J, with 13 bases in between. Per the germline V gene, CDR1 is SGHTA and CDR2 is FQGNSA. The CDR3 is 15 amino acids. The CDR3 DNA is TGTGCCAGCAGCCCCCAGATCTTGATGAACACTGAAGCTTTCTTT. It is translated as CASSPQILMNTEAFF. The whole variable domain, filled in from reference TRBV7-2 and TRBJ1-1, reads GAGVSQSPSNKVTEKGKDVELRCDPISGHTALYWYRQSLGQGLEFLIYFQGNSAPDKSGLPSDRFSAERTGGSVSTLTIQRTQQEDSAVYLCASSPQILMNTEAFFGQGTRLTVV.

This clonotype was counted only a few times. The chain links TRBV20-1 to TRBJ2-1; a possible D gene is TRBD2 (6 bases). Between the trimmed V and J ends, which lost 7 bases and 1 base, there was a span of 17 bases. The germline V gene has CDR1 DFQATT and CDR2 SNEGSKA (reference sequence). This CDR3 has 15 amino acids. The CDR3, as DNA: TGCAGTGGAAGACCTCGGGGGTTATCCTACAATGAGCAGTTCTTC. It codes for CSGRPRGLSYNEQFF.

This clonotype was picked up many times. The V and J genes are TRBV7-9 and TRBJ1-1; no reliable D call. This CDR3 has 15 amino acids. Trimming removed 3 bases from V and 1 base from J, with 12 bases in between. Germline V gene sequence: CDR1 SEHNR, CDR2 FQNEAQ (reference sequence). The chain's CDR3 is CASSLARTANTEAFF. The CDR3, as DNA: TGTGCCAGCAGCTTGGCCAGGACGGCGAACACTGAAGCTTTCTTT.

The chain recombines TRBV3-1 with TRBJ2-1; D remains unclear. V lost 8 bases and J 3 bases, leaving 5 bases between the germline ends. Per the germline V gene, CDR1 is LGHDT and CDR2 is YNNKEL (reference sequence). This CDR3 has 11 residues. The CDR3 sequence: CASGNYNEQFF. The CDR3 nucleotides read TGTGCCAGCGGAAACTACAATGAGCAGTTCTTC.

V is TRBV18 and J is TRBJ2-1; D might be TRBD2 (6 bases). V shed 1 base and J shed 5 bases, with 12 bases lying between them. This CDR3 spans 15 amino acids. Germline V gene sequence: CDR1 KGHSH, CDR2 LQKENI. In nucleotides, the CDR3 is TGTGCCAGCTCACCACGGGCCCCGGGGGACAATGAGCAGTTCTTC. Amino acids: CASSPRAPGDNEQFF. Supplemented by reference TRBV18 and TRBJ2-1, the full variable domain reads NAGVMQNPRHLVRRRGQEARLRCSPMKGHSHVYWYRQLPEEGLKFMVYLQKENIIDESGMPKERFSAEFPKEGPSILRIQQVVRGDSAAYFCASSPRAPGDNEQFFGPGTRLTVL.